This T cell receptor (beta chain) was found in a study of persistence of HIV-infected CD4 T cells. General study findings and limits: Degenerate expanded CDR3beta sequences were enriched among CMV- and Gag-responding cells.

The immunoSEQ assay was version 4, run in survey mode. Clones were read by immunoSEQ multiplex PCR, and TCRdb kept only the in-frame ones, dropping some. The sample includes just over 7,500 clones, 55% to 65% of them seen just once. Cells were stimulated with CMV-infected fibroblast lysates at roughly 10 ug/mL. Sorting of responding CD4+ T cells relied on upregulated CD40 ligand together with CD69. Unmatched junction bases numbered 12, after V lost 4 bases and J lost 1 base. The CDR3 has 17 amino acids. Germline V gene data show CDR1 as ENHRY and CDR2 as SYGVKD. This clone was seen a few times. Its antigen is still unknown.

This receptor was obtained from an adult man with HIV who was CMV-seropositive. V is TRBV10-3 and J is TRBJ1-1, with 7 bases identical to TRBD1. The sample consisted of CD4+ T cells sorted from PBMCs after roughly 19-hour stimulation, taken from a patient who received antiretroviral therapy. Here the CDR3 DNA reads TGTGCCATCAGTGGTACCGGGACAGAGTATTGGAACACTGAAGCTTTCTTT. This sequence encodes CAISGTGTEYWNTEAFF.